The entry below gives a single T cell receptor (beta chain) sequence along with its context. Authors' methods: Cell counts per sample came from amplifying reference gene primers. Sequenced by immunoSEQ multiplex PCR; TCRdb stores in-frame clones only, minus some. V and J calls and clone size are given by that table; D and trimming were obtained from the DNA. The sample lists 200,000 or so clones, 75% to 90% occurring once. Germline CDR1 is LGHDT and CDR2 is YNNKEL (reference sequence). V trimming: 6 bases; J trimming: 8 bases; junction bases outside the gene matches: 12. The CDR3 is 14 residues long. Cohorts were determined from participant-reported clinical history. These data come from a study of blood T cell repertoires in COVID-19. In the study overall: Sources were T cells, B-cell-depleted T cells, or PBMCs; the material itself was cDNA or gDNA.

The sequenced sample was PBMCs or T cells enriched from blood (not recorded which). The sequence derives from a woman in her late teens or twenties in a cohort exposed to, infected with or recovered from COVID-19 (not recorded which). The chain carries TRBV3-1 (or the pseudogene TRBV3-2) and TRBJ1-2; the match to TRBD1 covers 7 bases. CDR3 sequence (DNA): TGTGCCAGCAGTCATAGCGGGACAGCAATAGGCTACACCTTC. Residues: CASSHSGTAIGYTF.